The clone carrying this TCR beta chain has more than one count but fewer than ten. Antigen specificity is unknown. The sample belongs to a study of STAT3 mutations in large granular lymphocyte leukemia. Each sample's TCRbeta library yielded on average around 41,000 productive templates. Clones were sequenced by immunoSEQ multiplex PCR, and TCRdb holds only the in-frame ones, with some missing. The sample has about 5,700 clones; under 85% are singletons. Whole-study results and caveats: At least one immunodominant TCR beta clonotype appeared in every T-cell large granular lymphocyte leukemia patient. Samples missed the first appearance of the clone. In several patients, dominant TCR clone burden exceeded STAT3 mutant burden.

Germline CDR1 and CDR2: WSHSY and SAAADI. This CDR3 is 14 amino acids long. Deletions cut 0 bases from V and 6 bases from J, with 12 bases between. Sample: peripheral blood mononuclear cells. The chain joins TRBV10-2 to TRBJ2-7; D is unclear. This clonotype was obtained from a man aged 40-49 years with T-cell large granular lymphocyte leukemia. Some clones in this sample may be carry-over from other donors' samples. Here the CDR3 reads CASSESDNPGEQYF. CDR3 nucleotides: TGCGCCAGCAGTGAGTCCGACAACCCGGGCGAGCAGTACTTC.